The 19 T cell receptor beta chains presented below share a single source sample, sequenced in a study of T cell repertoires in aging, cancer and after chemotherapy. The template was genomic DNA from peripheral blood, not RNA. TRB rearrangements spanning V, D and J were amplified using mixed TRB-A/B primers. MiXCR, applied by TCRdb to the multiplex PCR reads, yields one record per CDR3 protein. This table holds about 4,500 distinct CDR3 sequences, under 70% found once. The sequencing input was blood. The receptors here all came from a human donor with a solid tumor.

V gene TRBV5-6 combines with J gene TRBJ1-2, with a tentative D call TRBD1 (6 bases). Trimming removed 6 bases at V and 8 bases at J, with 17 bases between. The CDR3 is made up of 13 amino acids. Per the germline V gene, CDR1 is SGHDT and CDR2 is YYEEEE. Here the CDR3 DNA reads TGTGCCAGCATACCCAGAGCAGGGGCCGGCTACACCTTC. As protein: CASIPRAGAGYTF.

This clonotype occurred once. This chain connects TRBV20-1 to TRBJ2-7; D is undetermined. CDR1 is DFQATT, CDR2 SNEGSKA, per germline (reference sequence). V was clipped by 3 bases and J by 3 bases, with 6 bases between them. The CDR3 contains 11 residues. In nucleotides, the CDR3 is TGCAGTGCTAGCCCAAGCTACGAGCAGTACTTC. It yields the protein CSASPSYEQYF.

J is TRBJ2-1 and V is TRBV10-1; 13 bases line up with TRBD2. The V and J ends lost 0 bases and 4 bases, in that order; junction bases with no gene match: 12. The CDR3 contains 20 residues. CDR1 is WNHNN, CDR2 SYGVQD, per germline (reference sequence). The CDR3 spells CASSESPGLAGSSPYNEQFF. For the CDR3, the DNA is TGCGCCAGCAGTGAGTCACCGGGACTAGCGGGGAGCTCTCCTTACAATGAGCAGTTCTTC.

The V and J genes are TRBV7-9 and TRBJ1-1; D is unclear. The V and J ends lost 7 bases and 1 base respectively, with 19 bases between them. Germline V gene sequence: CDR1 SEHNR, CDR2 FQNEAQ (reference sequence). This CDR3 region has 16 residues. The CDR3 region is CASTPDLGLRNTEAFF. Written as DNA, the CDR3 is TGTGCCAGCACCCCAGATTTAGGTCTTAGGAACACTGAAGCTTTCTTT.

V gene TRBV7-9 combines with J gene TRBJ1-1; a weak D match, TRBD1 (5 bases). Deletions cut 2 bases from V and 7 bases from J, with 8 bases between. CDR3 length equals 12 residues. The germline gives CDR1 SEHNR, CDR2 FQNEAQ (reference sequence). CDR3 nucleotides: TGTGCCAGCAGCTTATGGGGGAATGAAGCTTTCTTT. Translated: CASSLWGNEAFF.

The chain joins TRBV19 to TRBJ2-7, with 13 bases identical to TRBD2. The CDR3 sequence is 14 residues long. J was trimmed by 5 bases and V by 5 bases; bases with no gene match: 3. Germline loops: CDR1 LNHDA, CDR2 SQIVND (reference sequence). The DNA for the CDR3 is TGTGCCAGTAGTCAGGGACTAGCGGGACACGAGCAGTACTTC. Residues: CASSQGLAGHEQYF.

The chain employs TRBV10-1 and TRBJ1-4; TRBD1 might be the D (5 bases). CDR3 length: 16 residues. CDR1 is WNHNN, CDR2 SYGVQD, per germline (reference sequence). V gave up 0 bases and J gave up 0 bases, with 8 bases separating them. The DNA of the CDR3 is TGCGCCAGCAGTGAGTCAAGGGGATCAACTAATGAAAAACTGTTTTTT. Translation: CASSESRGSTNEKLFF.

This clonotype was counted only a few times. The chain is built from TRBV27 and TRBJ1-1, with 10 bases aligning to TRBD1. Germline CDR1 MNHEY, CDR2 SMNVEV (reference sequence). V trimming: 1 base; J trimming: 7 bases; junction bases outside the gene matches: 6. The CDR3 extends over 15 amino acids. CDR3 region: CASSLWGTGVLEAFF. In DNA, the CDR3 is TGTGCCAGCAGTTTATGGGGGACAGGGGTCCTTGAAGCTTTCTTT.

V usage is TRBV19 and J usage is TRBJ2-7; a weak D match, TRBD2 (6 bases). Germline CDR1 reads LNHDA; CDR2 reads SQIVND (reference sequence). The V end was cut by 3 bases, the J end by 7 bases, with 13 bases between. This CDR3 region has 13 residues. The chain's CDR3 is CASSIGGSWEQYF. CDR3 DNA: TGTGCCAGTAGTATTGGAGGGTCGTGGGAGCAGTACTTC.

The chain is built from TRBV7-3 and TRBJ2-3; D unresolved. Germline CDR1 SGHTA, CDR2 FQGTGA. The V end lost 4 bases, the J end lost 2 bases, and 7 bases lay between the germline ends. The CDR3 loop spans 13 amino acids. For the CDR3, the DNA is TGTGCCAGCAGCTCCCCGAACACAGATACGCAGTATTTT. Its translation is CASSSPNTDTQYF.

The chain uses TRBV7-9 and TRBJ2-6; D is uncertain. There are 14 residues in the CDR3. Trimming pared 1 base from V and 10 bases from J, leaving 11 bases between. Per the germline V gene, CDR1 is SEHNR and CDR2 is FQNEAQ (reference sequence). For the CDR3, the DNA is TGTGCCAGCAGCTTAGGGGGTGATCTTAACGTCCTGACTTTC. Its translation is CASSLGGDLNVLTF.

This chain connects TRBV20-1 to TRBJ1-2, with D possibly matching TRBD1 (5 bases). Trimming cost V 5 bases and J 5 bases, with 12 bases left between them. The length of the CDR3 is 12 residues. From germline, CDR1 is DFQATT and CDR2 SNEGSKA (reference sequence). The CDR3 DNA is TGCAGTGCTTCCGGGACCCCGTATGGCTACACCTTC. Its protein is CSASGTPYGYTF.

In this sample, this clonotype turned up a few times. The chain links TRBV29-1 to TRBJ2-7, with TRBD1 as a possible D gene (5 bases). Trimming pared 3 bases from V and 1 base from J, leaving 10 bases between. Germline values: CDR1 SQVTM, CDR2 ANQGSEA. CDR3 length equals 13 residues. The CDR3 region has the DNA TGCAGCGTTGACGGTAGGGGTTCCTACGAGCAGTACTTC. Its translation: CSVDGRGSYEQYF.

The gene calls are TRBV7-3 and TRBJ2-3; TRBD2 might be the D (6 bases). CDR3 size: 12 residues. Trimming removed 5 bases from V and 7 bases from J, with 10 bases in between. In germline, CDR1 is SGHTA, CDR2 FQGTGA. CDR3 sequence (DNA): TGTGCCAGCAGCCCTGGGACTTATACGCAGTATTTT. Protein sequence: CASSPGTYTQYF.

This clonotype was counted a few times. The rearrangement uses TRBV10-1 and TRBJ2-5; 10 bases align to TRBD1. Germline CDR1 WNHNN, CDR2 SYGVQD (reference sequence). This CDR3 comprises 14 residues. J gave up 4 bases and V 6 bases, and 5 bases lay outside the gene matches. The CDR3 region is CASSPDRGRETQYF. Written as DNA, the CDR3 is TGCGCCAGCAGCCCTGACAGGGGGCGAGAGACCCAGTACTTC.

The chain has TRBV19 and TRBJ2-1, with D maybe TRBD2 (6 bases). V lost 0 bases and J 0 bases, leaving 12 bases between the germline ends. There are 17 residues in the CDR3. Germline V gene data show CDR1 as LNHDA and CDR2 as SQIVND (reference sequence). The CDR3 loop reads CASSIDRSSGSYNEQFF. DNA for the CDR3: TGTGCCAGTAGTATAGATCGTAGTAGCGGCTCCTACAATGAGCAGTTCTTC.

As DNA, the CDR3 is TGTGCCAGCAGTGAGGAGGGGGGGTGGAGGGAAAAAGCTTTCTTT. It translates to CASSEEGGWREKAFF. The chain has TRBV6-1 and TRBJ1-1; D is possibly TRBD1 (6 bases). The CDR3 contains 15 residues. Germline-derived CDR1 and CDR2 are MNHNS and SASEGT. V gave up 3 bases and J gave up 9 bases, with 20 bases separating them.

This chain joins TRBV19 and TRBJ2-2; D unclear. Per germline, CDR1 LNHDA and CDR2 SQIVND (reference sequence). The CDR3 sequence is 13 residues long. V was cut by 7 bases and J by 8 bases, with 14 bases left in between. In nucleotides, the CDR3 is TGTGCCAGTACCCCGACGCGAAATGGGGAGCTGTTTTTT. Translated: CASTPTRNGELFF. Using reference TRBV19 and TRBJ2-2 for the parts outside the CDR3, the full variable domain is DGGITQSPKYLFRKEGQNVTLSCEQNLNHDAMYWYRQDPGQGLRLIYYSQIVNDFQKGDIAEGYSVSREKKESFPLTVTSAQKNPTAFYLCASTPTRNGELFFGEGSRLTVL.

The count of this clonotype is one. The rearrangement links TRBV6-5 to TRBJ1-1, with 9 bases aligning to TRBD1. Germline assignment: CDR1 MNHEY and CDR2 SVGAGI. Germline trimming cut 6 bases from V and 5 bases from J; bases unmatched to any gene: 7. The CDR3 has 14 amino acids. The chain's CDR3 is CASSLTGGGTEAFF. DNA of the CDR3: TGTGCCAGCAGCTTAACAGGGGGCGGGACTGAAGCTTTCTTT.